The 27 T cell receptor beta chains given below trace back to one sample, sequenced in a study of blood T cells in healthy people across ages (dated by TCRdb to about 2015). The receptor library was made with 5' RACE. The sequencer listed for this sample is Illumina HiSeq 2500. A second PCR of 7 to 11 cycles was run with a J-beta primer mix and a sample-barcoded 5' primer. Through fastp at Q25 and MiXCR, TCRdb rebuilt clones from the public reads, retaining in-frame beta chains. When rows share a CDR3 protein, they turn into one entry using the most common DNA and genes. The sample yields about 640,000 distinct CDR3 sequences; 58% were counted once. The top ten constitute approximately 37% of the sample. The sequencing input was blood. The receptor set was obtained from a man in his fifties or sixties in good health.

This chain joins TRBV7-9 and TRBJ2-5, with D possibly called TRBD1 or TRBD2 (6 bases each). Germline V gene data show CDR1 as SEHNR and CDR2 as FQNEAQ (reference sequence). The CDR3 length is 14 residues. Trimming removed 5 bases from V and 3 bases from J, with 13 bases in between. In DNA form, the CDR3 reads TGTGCCAGCAGCGAATACAGGGAGGAAGAGACCCAGTACTTC. It translates to CASSEYREEETQYF.

This clonotype was counted a few times. The J gene is TRBJ1-1, the V gene TRBV25-1; D is ambiguous. The CDR3 consists of 13 residues. The germline gives CDR1 MGHDK, CDR2 SYGVNS. Trimming took off 1 base at V and 1 base at J, with 4 bases between the two ends. The CDR3 spells CASSELENTEAFF. CDR3 in DNA: TGTGCCAGCAGTGAATTGGAGAACACTGAAGCTTTCTTT.

This clonotype came up a few times. The chain recombines TRBV10-3 with TRBJ2-5; a possible D gene is TRBD2 (7 bases). This CDR3 comprises 16 residues. V gave up 4 bases and J gave up 0 bases, with 15 bases separating them. Germline V gene lookup returns CDR1 ENHRY and CDR2 SYGVKD. CDR3 nucleotides: TGTGCCATCAGTGTGAGGGCGGGGGCAAACCAAGAGACCCAGTACTTC. This translates into CAISVRAGANQETQYF.

This clonotype has only one observation. The chain links TRBV2 to TRBJ2-1; 14 bases map to TRBD2. This CDR3 spans 14 amino acids. J gave up 9 bases and V 6 bases, and 4 bases lay outside the gene matches. Germline V gene data show CDR1 as SNHLY and CDR2 as FYNNEI. In nucleotides, the CDR3 is TGTGCCAGCAGAGGGACTAGCGGGGGATCTGAGCAGTTCTTC. It yields the protein CASRGTSGGSEQFF. Drawing the rest from reference TRBV2 and TRBJ2-1, the complete variable domain is EPEVTQTPSHQVTQMGQEVILRCVPISNHLYFYWYRQILGQKVEFLVSFYNNEISEKSEIFDDQFSVERPDGSNFTLKIRSTKLEDSAMYFCASRGTSGGSEQFFGPGTRLTVL.

This clonotype showed up just once. The chain joins TRBV15 to TRBJ1-2; D not certain. The CDR3 covers 14 residues. Deletions cut 0 bases from V and 7 bases from J, with 12 bases between. CDR1 is LNHNV and CDR2 is YYDKDF in the germline V gene (reference sequence). CDR3 residues: CATSRDGIRAGYTF. In DNA, the CDR3 is TGTGCCACCAGCAGAGATGGGATAAGGGCTGGCTACACCTTC.

In this sample, this clonotype turned up many times. The CDR3 DNA sequence: TGCGCCAGCAGCCAAGATGAAAACTCGGTGGGCACTGAAGCTTTCTTT. It specifies CASSQDENSVGTEAFF. This chain uses TRBV4-1 with TRBJ1-1; D not certain. Trimming took 0 bases from V and 4 from J, leaving 15 bases between them. The CDR3 loop spans 16 amino acids. CDR1 is MGHRA, CDR2 YSYEKL, per germline.

The table lists this clonotype with a count of one. This chain links TRBV6-4 with TRBJ1-5; D not resolved. This CDR3 spans 13 amino acids. CDR1 and CDR2 (germline): MRHNA, SNTAGT. V dropped 3 bases and J dropped 7 bases, with 10 bases sitting between them. The CDR3: CASSERDAQPQHF. For the CDR3, the DNA is TGTGCCAGCAGTGAGAGGGATGCCCAGCCCCAGCATTTT.

The chain employs TRBV4-1 and TRBJ2-7; 9 bases are a match to TRBD1. The ends lost 2 bases at V and 7 bases at J; junction bases unmatched: 12. The CDR3 sequence is 16 residues long. Germline V CDR1 and CDR2: MGHRA, YSYEKL. The CDR3 DNA is TGCGCCAGCAGCCAACCCGGGACAGGGCGGTTAGAAGAGCAGTACTTC. Translation gives CASSQPGTGRLEEQYF.

This clonotype was observed once. The rearrangement joins TRBV6-5 to TRBJ2-1; 10 bases are shared with TRBD2. The V and J ends lost 8 bases and 6 bases, in that order; junction bases with no gene match: 10. CDR3 length: 15 amino acids. Germline loops: CDR1 MNHEY, CDR2 SVGAGI. The CDR3 spells CASSSSGGTSNEQFF. In nucleotides, the CDR3 is TGTGCCAGCTCATCTAGCGGGGGAACCTCCAATGAGCAGTTCTTC.

This sequence joins TRBV12-3 or TRBV12-4 and TRBJ2-4; D possibly corresponds to TRBD2 (6 bases). The ends were cut back, 5 bases at V and 11 bases at J, with 13 bases in the middle. The CDR3 contains 12 residues. The CDR3 loop is CASSERRVVQYF. In DNA form, the CDR3 reads TGTGCCAGCAGTGAAAGGAGGGTAGTTCAGTACTTC.

The chain joins TRBV25-1 to TRBJ1-6; 7 positions agree with TRBD1. V lost 6 bases and J lost 4; bases outside the gene matches: 9. The CDR3 runs to 16 residues. Germline CDR1 is MGHDK and CDR2 is SYGVNS. The CDR3 region has the DNA TGTGCCAGCAGGGGACAGTCCCAATTTTATAATTCACCCCTCCACTTT. It is translated as CASRGQSQFYNSPLHF. The full variable domain, completed using reference TRBV25-1 and TRBJ1-6, is EADIYQTPRYLVIGTGKKITLECSQTMGHDKMYWYQQDPGMELHLIHYSYGVNSTEKGDLSSESTVSRIRTEHFPLTLESARPSHTSQYLCASRGQSQFYNSPLHFGNGTRLTVT.

The gene calls are TRBV3-1 and TRBJ2-2; D is perhaps TRBD1 (5 bases). The length of the CDR3 is 16 residues. From germline, CDR1 is LGHDT and CDR2 YNNKEL (reference sequence). V was pared by 0 bases and J by 9 bases, with 17 bases between. In DNA, the CDR3 is TGTGCCAGCAGCCAAGACCACCTAGGGCAGGGAAGGGAGCTGTTTTTT. Its protein is CASSQDHLGQGRELFF.

The V gene is TRBV10-3, the J gene TRBJ2-2, with 8 positions matching TRBD1. Germline CDR1 and CDR2: ENHRY and SYGVKD. V lost 5 bases, J lost 4 bases, and 3 bases stayed unmatched. The CDR3 is 14 residues long. The CDR3 nucleotides read TGTGCCATCAGTAACAGGGGGGCCACCGGGGAGCTGTTTTTT. Translated, it gives CAISNRGATGELFF.

This sequence joins TRBV12-3 or TRBV12-4 and TRBJ2-7; 9 bases are shared with TRBD2. The J call may be wrong; the DNA end is better matched by TRBJ2-5. CDR3 length: 14 amino acids. CDR3 loop: CASSFGRGGETQYF. CDR3 nucleotides: TGTGCCAGCAGTTTCGGGCGGGGGGGAGAGACCCAGTACTTC.

This chain's CDR3 is CASSYSAGAYYEQYF. CDR3 bases: TGTGCCAGCAGTTACTCGGCGGGGGCCTACTACGAGCAGTACTTC. V is TRBV6-6 and J is TRBJ2-4; tentatively, D is TRBD2 (7 bases). The last part of the DNA fits TRBJ2-7 better; the J call may be wrong. Per the germline V gene, CDR1 is MNHNY and CDR2 is SVGAGI (reference sequence). This CDR3 has 15 amino acids.

V usage is TRBV6-5 and J usage is TRBJ2-1; D might be TRBD2 (5 bases). Looked up from germline, CDR1 is MNHEY and CDR2 is SVGAGI. The CDR3 consists of 13 residues. V was trimmed by 6 bases and J by 8 bases, leaving 14 bases between them. For the CDR3, the DNA is TGTGCCAGCAGCCCGGATCTGGGAGATGAGCAGTTCTTC. It codes for CASSPDLGDEQFF.

Concerning this clonotype itself: The junction and the germline gene differ at one end; a read error may be behind it. The genes are TRBV5-6 and TRBJ2-7, with D maybe TRBD1 (6 bases). Per the germline V gene, CDR1 is SGHDT and CDR2 is YYEEEE. This CDR3 is built from 12 residues. CDR3 bases: TGTGCTAGCAGCAACAGGGATTACTTGCAGTACTTC. This gives the protein CASSNRDYLQYF.

This clonotype was counted many times. The chain combines TRBV13 with TRBJ2-2; TRBD2 matches at 8 bases. The V and J ends lost 6 bases and 8 bases, in that order; junction bases with no gene match: 17. The CDR3 extends over 17 amino acids. CDR1 is PRHDT, CDR2 FYEKMQ, per germline (reference sequence). DNA for the CDR3: TGTGCCAGCAGTCCTAAACGTCTGGGACTAGTCTCTGGGGAGCTGTTTTTT. Its translation: CASSPKRLGLVSGELFF.

The CDR3, as DNA: TGTGCCAGCAGCCTCCGGGCAGCTCAAGAGACCCAGTTCTTC. Its translation: CASSLRAAQETQFF. The chain combines TRBV7-2 with TRBJ2-5, with no clear D. The assigned J gene may be wrong: the sequence end matches TRBJ2-1 better. CDR1 and CDR2 (germline): SGHTA, FQGNSA. The CDR3 runs to 14 residues.

This clonotype was recorded a few times. V and J are TRBV20-1 and TRBJ2-1; 9 bases line up with TRBD2. The CDR3 covers 11 residues. The J segment lost 10 bases and the V segment lost 6 bases, leaving 4 bases of the junction unmatched. Germline V gives CDR1 DFQATT, CDR2 SNEGSKA (reference sequence). CDR3 in DNA: TGCAGTGCGGACGGACTAGCGGAGCAGTTCTTC. Protein product: CSADGLAEQFF.

This chain joins TRBV7-6 and TRBJ2-5; 8 bases agree with TRBD1. Germline lookup yields CDR1 SGHVS and CDR2 FNYEAQ. The trim removed 3 bases at V and 2 bases at J, leaving 8 bases unmatched. This CDR3 is 16 amino acids long. CDR3 DNA: TGTGCCAGCAGCTTCCGACAGGGGAAAATTCAAGAGACCCAGTACTTC. Protein sequence: CASSFRQGKIQETQYF.

The chain combines TRBV7-2 with TRBJ2-5; D may be TRBD2 (6 bases). CDR3 length: 13 residues. Per germline, CDR1 SGHTA and CDR2 FQGNSA. V was shortened by 5 bases and J by 9 bases, with 16 bases between the two germline ends. CDR3 residues: CASSVGTARAQYF. The CDR3 DNA follows: TGTGCCAGCAGCGTAGGGACTGCGAGGGCCCAGTACTTC.

This clonotype appeared many times. The chain employs TRBV4-1 and TRBJ1-2, with a tentative D call TRBD1 (5 bases). Trimming pared 1 base from V and 7 bases from J, leaving 19 bases between. Germline CDR1 reads MGHRA; CDR2 reads YSYEKL. CDR3 size: 16 residues. In DNA form, the CDR3 reads TGCGCCAGCAGCCAAGGGGATATCCGGGGGGATGCTGGCTACACCTTC. It codes for CASSQGDIRGDAGYTF.

CDR3 amino acids: CASSLTQQGNTEAFF. CDR3 DNA: TGTGCCAGCAGCTTAACCCAACAGGGGAACACTGAAGCTTTCTTT. The chain recombines TRBV7-2 with TRBJ1-1; the D gene is possibly TRBD1 (6 bases). Trimming stripped 2 bases from V and 1 base from J, with 11 bases between. Looked up from germline, CDR1 is SGHTA and CDR2 is FQGNSA. CDR3 size: 15 residues.

The chain joins TRBV6-6 to TRBJ1-3; no firm D call. V lost 4 bases, J lost 0 bases, and 10 bases lay in between. Germline loops: CDR1 MNHNY, CDR2 SVGAGI (reference sequence). The CDR3 extends over 15 amino acids. DNA for the CDR3: TGTGCCAGCAGTTCCCTGGCGAACTCTGGAAACACCATATATTTT. It encodes CASSSLANSGNTIYF.

Concerning this clonotype: Relative to the germline gene, one junction end is altered; a read error may explain this. This chain uses TRBV2 with TRBJ2-5, with no clear D. The germline gives CDR1 SNHLY, CDR2 FYNNEI. The CDR3 extends over 12 amino acids. The DNA for the CDR3 is TGTGCCAGCAGTGAAGCTTCCAAGACCCCGTACTTC. Translation: CASSEASKTPYF.

The J gene is TRBJ2-5, the V gene TRBV28; perhaps TRBD1 as D (6 bases). CDR1 and CDR2 (germline): MDHEN, SYDVKM. The CDR3 is made up of 16 amino acids. Trimming cost V 5 bases and J 4 bases, with 20 bases left between them. CDR3 DNA: TGTGCCAGCAGTCCCTCGGGGCAGGGGATGTTAGAGACCCAGTACTTC. It encodes CASSPSGQGMLETQYF.